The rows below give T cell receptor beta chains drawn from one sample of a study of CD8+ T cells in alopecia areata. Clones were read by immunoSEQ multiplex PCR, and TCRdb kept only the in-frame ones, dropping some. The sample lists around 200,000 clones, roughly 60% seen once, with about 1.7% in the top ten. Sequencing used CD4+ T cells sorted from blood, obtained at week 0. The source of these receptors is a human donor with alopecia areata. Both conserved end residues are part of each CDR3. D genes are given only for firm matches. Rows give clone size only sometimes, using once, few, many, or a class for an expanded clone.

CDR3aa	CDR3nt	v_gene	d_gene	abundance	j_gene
CASSTTIVGGESGSYEQYF	TGTGCCAGCAGCACAACAATAGTCGGAGGGGAGAGTGGCTCCTACGAGCAGTACTTC	TRBV7-9	NA	NA	TRBJ2-7
CASRAGSPSSPLHF	TGTGCCAGCAGGGCAGGGTCCCCTTCGTCACCCCTCCACTTT	TRBV2	NA	NA	TRBJ1-6
CASSLSGEQYF	TGTGCCAGCAGTTTATCTGGCGAGCAGTACTTC	TRBV27	NA	NA	TRBJ2-7
CSVARQSGANVLTF	TGCAGCGTTGCACGGCAATCTGGGGCCAACGTCCTGACTTTC	TRBV29-1	NA	few	TRBJ2-6
CATSMGQFNQPQHF	TGTGCCACCAGCATGGGACAATTCAATCAGCCCCAGCATTTT	TRBV15	NA	NA	TRBJ1-5
CASAPPTASTDTQYF	TGTGCCAGTGCCCCCCCGACGGCGAGCACAGATACGCAGTATTTT	TRBV7-9	NA	few	TRBJ2-3
CASSLAGETQYF	TGTGCCAGCAGCCTAGCGGGGGAGACCCAGTACTTC	TRBV11-3	TRBD2	NA	TRBJ2-5
CASSELFGGYTF	TGTGCCAGCAGCGAATTATTTGGTGGCTACACCTTC	TRBV25-1	NA	NA	TRBJ1-2
CASSLVFQETQYF	TGTGCCAGCAGCTTAGTCTTCCAAGAGACCCAGTACTTC	TRBV7-2	NA	few	TRBJ2-5
CASSYIRTGGGYGYTF	TGTGCCAGCAGTTATATCCGGACAGGGGGCGGCTATGGCTACACCTTC	TRBV6-5	TRBD1	many	TRBJ1-2
CSVGSGQVQETQYF	TGCAGCGTTGGCTCGGGACAGGTCCAAGAGACCCAGTACTTC	TRBV29-1	TRBD1	few	TRBJ2-5
CSASGGPKQFF	TGCAGTGCTAGCGGGGGGCCGAAGCAGTTCTTC	TRBV20-1	NA	NA	TRBJ2-1
CSVGMGQINYGYTF	TGCAGCGTTGGGATGGGACAGATTAACTATGGCTACACCTTC	TRBV29-1	TRBD1	NA	TRBJ1-2
CASSFQGLGTDTQYF	TGTGCCAGCAGCTTTCAGGGGTTAGGCACAGATACGCAGTATTTT	TRBV5-6	NA	few	TRBJ2-3
CASSLDGGTNTGELFF	TGCGCCAGCAGTTTGGACGGCGGAACGAACACCGGGGAGCTGTTTTTT	TRBV5-1	NA	NA	TRBJ2-2
CASSLADTQYF	TGCGCCAGCAGCTTAGCTGATACGCAGTATTTT	TRBV5-1	NA	once	TRBJ2-3
CASSVGGGELFF	TGTGCCAGCAGCGTAGGTGGAGGGGAGCTGTTTTTT	TRBV9	NA	NA	TRBJ2-2
CAWSGLAGVLDTQYF	TGTGCCTGGAGCGGACTAGCGGGGGTGTTAGATACGCAGTATTTT	TRBV30	TRBD2	NA	TRBJ2-3
CASSPPGGVNEQFF	TGTGCCAGCTCACCACCGGGGGGGGTGAATGAGCAGTTCTTC	TRBV18	TRBD2	NA	TRBJ2-1
CASTSPVRGRGGYTF	TGTGCCAGCACCTCCCCGGTACGGGGGCGTGGCGGCTACACCTTC	TRBV27	NA	NA	TRBJ1-2
CASSPTRADNQPQHF	TGTGCCAGCTCACCAACTCGTGCAGACAATCAGCCCCAGCATTTT	TRBV18	NA	once	TRBJ1-5
CASKRTSGANVLTF	TGTGCCAGTAAGCGGACCTCTGGGGCCAACGTCCTGACTTTC	TRBV19	NA	NA	TRBJ2-6
CASSQTSGGYNEQFF	TGTGCCAGCAGCCAGACTAGCGGGGGGTACAATGAGCAGTTCTTC	TRBV11-2	TRBD2	few	TRBJ2-1
CAWTRLSTDTQYF	TGTGCCTGGACTAGACTTAGCACAGATACGCAGTATTTT	TRBV30	NA	NA	TRBJ2-3
CATTLGFYTEAFF	TGTGCCACCACCCTGGGGTTCTATACTGAAGCTTTCTTT	TRBV28	NA	NA	TRBJ1-1
CASSQESLSGYEQYF	TGCGCCAGCAGCCAAGAGTCCCTGTCGGGATACGAGCAGTACTTC	TRBV4-3	NA	NA	TRBJ2-7
CASSLGVHGGTASNEQFF	TGTGCCAGCAGCTTAGGTGTTCATGGGGGGACTGCTTCCAATGAGCAGTTCTTC	TRBV7-2	NA	NA	TRBJ2-1
CSVYRGNEQFF	TGCAGCGTTTACAGGGGAAATGAGCAGTTCTTC	TRBV29-1	TRBD1	few	TRBJ2-1
CASSASGGLGYTF	TGTGCCAGCAGCGCCTCAGGCGGGCTTGGCTACACCTTC	TRBV7-3	NA	NA	TRBJ1-2
CASSIETNTEAFF	TGTGCCAGCAGCATCGAGACGAACACTGAAGCTTTCTTT	TRBV7-6	NA	NA	TRBJ1-1
CASSVGQGLFYEQYF	TGTGCCAGCTCAGTGGGACAGGGTTTGTTCTACGAGCAGTACTTC	TRBV18	TRBD1	NA	TRBJ2-7
CAWSGGLYEQYF	TGTGCCTGGAGCGGGGGACTATACGAGCAGTACTTC	TRBV30	TRBD2	NA	TRBJ2-7
CAWSVGTGSGYTF	TGTGCCTGGAGTGTTGGGACAGGGTCCGGCTACACCTTC	TRBV30	TRBD1	NA	TRBJ1-2
CASSEVGNYEQYF	TGTGCCAGCAGTGAAGTCGGGAACTACGAGCAGTACTTC	TRBV25-1	NA	NA	TRBJ2-7
CASSPQGGGYTEAFF	TGTGCCAGCAGCCCGCAGGGCGGCGGATACACTGAAGCTTTCTTT	TRBV7-2	NA	NA	TRBJ1-1
CASSHILRGQDYGYTF	TGTGCCAGCAGCCACATCCTCCGGGGGCAAGACTATGGCTACACCTTC	TRBV5-6	NA	NA	TRBJ1-2
CAWTGQGISPLHF	TGTGCCTGGACGGGACAGGGGATTTCACCCCTCCACTTT	TRBV30	TRBD1	NA	TRBJ1-6
CAFQASSGNTIYF	TGTGCCTTCCAGGCAAGCTCTGGAAACACCATATATTTT	TRBV30	NA	NA	TRBJ1-3
CASSLALAEESLLQFF	TGCGCCAGCAGCTTGGCTCTAGCGGAGGAGTCGCTGTTGCAGTTCTTC	TRBV5-1	TRBD2	once	TRBJ2-1
CASRPGGLSTDTQYF	TGTGCCAGCAGGCCGGGGGGTCTCAGCACAGATACGCAGTATTTT	TRBV25-1	TRBD2	NA	TRBJ2-3
CASRPPGVLTYEQYF	TGTGCCAGCAGGCCCCCCGGGGTTCTTACCTACGAGCAGTACTTC	TRBV25-1	NA	NA	TRBJ2-7
CAIQGGYGYTF	TGTGCCATCCAAGGTGGCTATGGCTACACCTTC	TRBV10-3	NA	NA	TRBJ1-2
CAWSVLERNSGNEQFF	TGTGCCTGGAGTGTACTGGAGCGCAATTCTGGCAATGAGCAGTTCTTC	TRBV30	NA	NA	TRBJ2-1
CAWSVNRGDQPQHF	TGTGCCTGGAGTGTAAACAGGGGAGATCAGCCCCAGCATTTT	TRBV30	TRBD1	NA	TRBJ1-5
CASSLKETQYF	TGTGCCAGCAGCTTAAAAGAGACCCAGTACTTC	TRBV11-3	NA	NA	TRBJ2-5
CASRKMGGEQFF	TGTGCCAGCAGAAAAATGGGAGGTGAGCAGTTCTTC	TRBV11-2	NA	NA	TRBJ2-1
CAWSRADNQPQHF	TGTGCCTGGAGTAGGGCGGACAATCAGCCCCAGCATTTT	TRBV30	NA	NA	TRBJ1-5
CASFSYARNEQFF	TGTGCCAGCTTTTCGTATGCCAGGAATGAGCAGTTCTTC	TRBV7-2	NA	NA	TRBJ2-1
CSAQEQLNYGYTF	TGCAGCGCCCAGGAGCAACTTAACTATGGCTACACCTTC	TRBV29-1	NA	NA	TRBJ1-2
CASSQDKKLVNTEAFF	TGTGCCAGCAGCCAGGATAAAAAGTTGGTGAACACTGAAGCTTTCTTT	TRBV27	NA	NA	TRBJ1-1
CASSLGQSGEQYF	TGCGCCAGCAGCTTGGGACAGTCGGGGGAGCAGTACTTC	TRBV5-1	NA	NA	TRBJ2-7
CASSRTGGHTDTQYF	TGTGCCAGCAGCCGCACGGGGGGCCACACAGATACGCAGTATTTT	TRBV7-2	NA	NA	TRBJ2-3
CASSEDRDYGYTF	TGTGCCAGCAGTGAAGACAGGGACTATGGCTACACCTTC	TRBV6-1	NA	NA	TRBJ1-2